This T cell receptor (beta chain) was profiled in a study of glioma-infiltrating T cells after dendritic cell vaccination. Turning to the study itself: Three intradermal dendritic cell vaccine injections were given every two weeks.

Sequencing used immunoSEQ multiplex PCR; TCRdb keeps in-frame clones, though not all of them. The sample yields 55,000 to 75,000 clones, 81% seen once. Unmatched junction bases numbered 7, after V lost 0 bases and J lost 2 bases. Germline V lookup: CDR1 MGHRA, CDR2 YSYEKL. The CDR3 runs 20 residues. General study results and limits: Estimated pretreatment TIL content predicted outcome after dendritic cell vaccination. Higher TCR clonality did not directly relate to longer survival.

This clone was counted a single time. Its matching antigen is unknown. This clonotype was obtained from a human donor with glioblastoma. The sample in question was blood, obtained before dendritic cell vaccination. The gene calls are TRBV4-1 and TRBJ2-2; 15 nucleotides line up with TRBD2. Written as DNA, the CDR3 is TGCGCCAGCAGCCAAGAGGGCCCGGGACTAGCGGGGGGCAACACCGGGGAGCTGTTTTTT. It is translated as CASSQEGPGLAGGNTGELFF.